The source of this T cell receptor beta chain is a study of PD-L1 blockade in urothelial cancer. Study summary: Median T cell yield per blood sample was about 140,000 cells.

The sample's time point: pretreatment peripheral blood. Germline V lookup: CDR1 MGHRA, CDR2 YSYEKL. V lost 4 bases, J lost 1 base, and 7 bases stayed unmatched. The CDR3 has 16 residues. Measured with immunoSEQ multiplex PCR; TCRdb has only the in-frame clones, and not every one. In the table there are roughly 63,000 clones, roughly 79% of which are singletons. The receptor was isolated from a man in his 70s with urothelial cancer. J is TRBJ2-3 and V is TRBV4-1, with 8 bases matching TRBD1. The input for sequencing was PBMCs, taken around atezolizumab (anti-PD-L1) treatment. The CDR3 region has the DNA TGCGCCAGCAGCCCTCGAGACAGGGGCGGCACAGATACGCAGTATTTT. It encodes CASSPRDRGGTDTQYF.